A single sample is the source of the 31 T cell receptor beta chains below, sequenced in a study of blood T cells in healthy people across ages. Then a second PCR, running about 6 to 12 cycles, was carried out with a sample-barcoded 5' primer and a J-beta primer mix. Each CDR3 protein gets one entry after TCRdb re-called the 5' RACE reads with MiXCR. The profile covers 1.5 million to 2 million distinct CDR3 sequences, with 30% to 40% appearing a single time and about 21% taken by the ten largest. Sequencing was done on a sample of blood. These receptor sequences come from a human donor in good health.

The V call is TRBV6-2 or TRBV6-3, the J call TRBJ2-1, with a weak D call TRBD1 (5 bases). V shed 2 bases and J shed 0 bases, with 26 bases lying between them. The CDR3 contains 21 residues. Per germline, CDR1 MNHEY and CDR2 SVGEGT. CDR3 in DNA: TGTGCCAGCAGTTACAGCCGACAGATGAAACAAAAGGAAACCTCCTACAATGAGCAGTTCTTC. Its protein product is CASSYSRQMKQKETSYNEQFF.

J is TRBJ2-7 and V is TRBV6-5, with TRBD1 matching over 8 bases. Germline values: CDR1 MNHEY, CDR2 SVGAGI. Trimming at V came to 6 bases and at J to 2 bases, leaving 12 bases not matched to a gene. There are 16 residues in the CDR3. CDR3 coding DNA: TGTGCCAGCAGCCCCAGCACAGGGGGTCGGACCTACGAGCAGTACTTC. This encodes CASSPSTGGRTYEQYF.

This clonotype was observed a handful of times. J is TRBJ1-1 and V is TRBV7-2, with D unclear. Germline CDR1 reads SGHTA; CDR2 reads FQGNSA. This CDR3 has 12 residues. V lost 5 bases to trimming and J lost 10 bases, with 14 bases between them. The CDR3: CASSPNEGGAFF. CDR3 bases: TGTGCCAGCAGCCCTAACGAGGGAGGAGCTTTCTTT.

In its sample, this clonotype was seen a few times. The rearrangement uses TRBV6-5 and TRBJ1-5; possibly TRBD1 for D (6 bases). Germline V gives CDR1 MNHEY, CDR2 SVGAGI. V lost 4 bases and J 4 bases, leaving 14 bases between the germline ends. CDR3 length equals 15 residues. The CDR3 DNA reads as TGTGCCAGCAGTTCCAGACAGGAGAAAAATCAGCCCCAGCATTTT. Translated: CASSSRQEKNQPQHF.

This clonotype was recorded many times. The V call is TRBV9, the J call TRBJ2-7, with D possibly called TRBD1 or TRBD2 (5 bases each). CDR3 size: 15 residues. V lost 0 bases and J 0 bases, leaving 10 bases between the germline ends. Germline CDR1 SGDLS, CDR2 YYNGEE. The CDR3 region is CASSVDAGGSYEQYF. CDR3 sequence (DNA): TGTGCCAGCAGCGTAGATGCTGGGGGCTCCTACGAGCAGTACTTC. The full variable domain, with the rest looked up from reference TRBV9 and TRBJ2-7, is DSGVTQTPKHLITATGQRVTLRCSPRSGDLSVYWYQQSLDQGLQFLIQYYNGEERAKGNILERFSAQQFPDLHSELNLSSLELGDSALYFCASSVDAGGSYEQYFGPGTRLTVT.

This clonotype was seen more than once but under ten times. The DNA of the CDR3 is TGTGCCAGCAGCTTAGCGTGGCGTCGTGAAAAACTGTTTTTT. Translation: CASSLAWRREKLFF. The chain employs TRBV7-2 and TRBJ1-4; D is unclear. CDR3 size: 14 residues. V lost 0 bases and J 7 bases, leaving 9 bases between the germline ends. Looked up from germline, CDR1 is SGHTA and CDR2 is FQGNSA.

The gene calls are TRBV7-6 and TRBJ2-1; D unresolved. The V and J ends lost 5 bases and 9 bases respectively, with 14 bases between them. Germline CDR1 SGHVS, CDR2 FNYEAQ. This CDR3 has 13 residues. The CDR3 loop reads CASSKRTAAEQFF. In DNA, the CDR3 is TGTGCCAGCAGCAAAAGGACGGCTGCTGAGCAGTTCTTC.

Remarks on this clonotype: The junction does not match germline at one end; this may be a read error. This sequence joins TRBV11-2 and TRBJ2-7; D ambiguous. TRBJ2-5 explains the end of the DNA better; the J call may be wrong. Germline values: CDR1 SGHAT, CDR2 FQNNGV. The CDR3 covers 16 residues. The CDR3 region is CACSLAGPSLMETQYF. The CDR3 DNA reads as TGTGCCTGCAGCTTAGCTGGTCCCTCTCTAATGGAGACCCAGTACTTC.

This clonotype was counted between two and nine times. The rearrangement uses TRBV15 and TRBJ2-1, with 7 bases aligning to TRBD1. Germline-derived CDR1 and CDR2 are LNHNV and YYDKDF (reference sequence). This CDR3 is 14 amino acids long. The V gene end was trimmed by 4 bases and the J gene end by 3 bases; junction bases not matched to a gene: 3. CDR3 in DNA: TGTGCCACCAGCAAAGGGGGCGACTACAATGAGCAGTTCTTC. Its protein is CATSKGGDYNEQFF.

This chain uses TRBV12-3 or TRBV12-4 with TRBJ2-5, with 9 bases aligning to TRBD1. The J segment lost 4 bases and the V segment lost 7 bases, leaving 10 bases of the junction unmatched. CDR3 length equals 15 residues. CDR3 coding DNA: TGTGCCAGCATCCAAACCGGGACAGGGCGAGAGACCCAGTACTTC. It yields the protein CASIQTGTGRETQYF.

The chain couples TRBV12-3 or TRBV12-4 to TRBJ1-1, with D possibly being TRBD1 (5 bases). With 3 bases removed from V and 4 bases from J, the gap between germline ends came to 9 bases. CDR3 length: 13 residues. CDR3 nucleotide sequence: TGTGCCAGCAGTTTGTTCGGGGCCACTGAAGCTTTCTTT. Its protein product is CASSLFGATEAFF.

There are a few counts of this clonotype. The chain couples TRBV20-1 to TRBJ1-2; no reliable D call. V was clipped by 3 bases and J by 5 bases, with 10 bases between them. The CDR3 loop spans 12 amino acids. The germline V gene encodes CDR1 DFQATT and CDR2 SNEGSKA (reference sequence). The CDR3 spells CSASQGPYGYTF. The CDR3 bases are TGCAGTGCTAGTCAAGGGCCATATGGCTACACCTTC.

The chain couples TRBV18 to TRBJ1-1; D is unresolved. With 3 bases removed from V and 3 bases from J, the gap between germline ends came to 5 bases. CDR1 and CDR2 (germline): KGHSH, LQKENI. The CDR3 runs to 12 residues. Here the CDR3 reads CASSPFHTEAFF. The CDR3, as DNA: TGTGCCAGCTCACCTTTTCACACTGAAGCTTTCTTT.

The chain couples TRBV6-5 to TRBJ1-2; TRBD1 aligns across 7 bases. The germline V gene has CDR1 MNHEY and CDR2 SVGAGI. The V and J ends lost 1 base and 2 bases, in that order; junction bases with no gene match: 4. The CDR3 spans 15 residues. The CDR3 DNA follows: TGTGCCAGCAGTTACTTGTCGACAGGGAACTATGGCTACACCTTC. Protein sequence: CASSYLSTGNYGYTF.

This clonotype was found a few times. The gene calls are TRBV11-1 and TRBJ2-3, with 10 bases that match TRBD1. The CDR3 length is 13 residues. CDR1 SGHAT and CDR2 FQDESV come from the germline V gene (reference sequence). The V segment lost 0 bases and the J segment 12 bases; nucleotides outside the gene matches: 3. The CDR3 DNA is TGTGCCAGCAGCTTAGCAAGGGACAGGGGACAGTATTTT. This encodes CASSLARDRGQYF.

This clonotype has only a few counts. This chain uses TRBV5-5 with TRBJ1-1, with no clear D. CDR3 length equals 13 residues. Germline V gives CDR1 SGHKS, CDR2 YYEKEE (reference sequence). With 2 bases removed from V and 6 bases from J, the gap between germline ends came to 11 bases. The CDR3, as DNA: TGTGCCAGCAGCTTTCTCGGGGTCCCTGAAGCTTTCTTT. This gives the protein CASSFLGVPEAFF. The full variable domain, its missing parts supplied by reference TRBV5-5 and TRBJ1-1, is DAGVTQSPTHLIKTRGQQVTLRCSPISGHKSVSWYQQVLGQGPQFIFQYYEKEERGRGNFPDRFSARQFPNYSSELNVNALLLGDSALYLCASSFLGVPEAFFGQGTRLTVV.

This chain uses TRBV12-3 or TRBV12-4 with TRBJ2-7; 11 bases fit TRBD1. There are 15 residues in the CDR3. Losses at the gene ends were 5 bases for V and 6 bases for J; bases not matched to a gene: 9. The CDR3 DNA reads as TGTGCCAGCAGTACACAGGACAGGGGGCCGTCCGAGCAGTACTTC. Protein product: CASSTQDRGPSEQYF.

DNA of the CDR3: TGTGCCAGCAGTTTTCTAGGGGGCCGACGGGGTGGGGAGCAGTTCTTC. It specifies CASSFLGGRRGGEQFF. This chain uses TRBV28 with TRBJ2-1; 7 nucleotides line up with TRBD1. The CDR3 is 16 amino acids. CDR1 is MDHEN and CDR2 is SYDVKM in the germline V gene. Trimming cost V 3 bases and J 10 bases; bases outside gene matches: 15.

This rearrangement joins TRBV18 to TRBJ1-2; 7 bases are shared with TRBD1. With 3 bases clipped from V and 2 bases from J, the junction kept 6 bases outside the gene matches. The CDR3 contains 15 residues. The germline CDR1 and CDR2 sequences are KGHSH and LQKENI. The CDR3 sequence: CASSPADRVNYGYTF. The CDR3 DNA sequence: TGTGCCAGCTCACCCGCAGACAGGGTAAACTATGGCTACACCTTC. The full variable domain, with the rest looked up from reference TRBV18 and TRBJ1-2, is NAGVMQNPRHLVRRRGQEARLRCSPMKGHSHVYWYRQLPEEGLKFMVYLQKENIIDESGMPKERFSAEFPKEGPSILRIQQVVRGDSAAYFCASSPADRVNYGYTFGSGTRLTVV.

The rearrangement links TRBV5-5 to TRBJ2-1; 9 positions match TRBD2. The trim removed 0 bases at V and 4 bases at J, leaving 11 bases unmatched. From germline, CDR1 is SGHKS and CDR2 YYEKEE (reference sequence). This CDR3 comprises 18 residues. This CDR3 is CASSLAQVVAGAYNEQFF. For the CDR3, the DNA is TGTGCCAGCAGCTTGGCCCAAGTCGTAGCGGGGGCTTACAATGAGCAGTTCTTC.

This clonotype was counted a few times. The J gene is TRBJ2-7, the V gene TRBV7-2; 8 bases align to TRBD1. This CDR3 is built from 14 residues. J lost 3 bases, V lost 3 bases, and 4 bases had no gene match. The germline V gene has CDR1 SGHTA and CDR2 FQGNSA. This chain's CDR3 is CASSFFTGGYEQYF. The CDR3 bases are TGTGCCAGCAGCTTTTTTACAGGGGGCTACGAGCAGTACTTC. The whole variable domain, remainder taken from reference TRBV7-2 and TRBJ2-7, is GAGVSQSPSNKVTEKGKDVELRCDPISGHTALYWYRQSLGQGLEFLIYFQGNSAPDKSGLPSDRFSAERTGGSVSTLTIQRTQQEDSAVYLCASSFFTGGYEQYFGPGTRLTVT.

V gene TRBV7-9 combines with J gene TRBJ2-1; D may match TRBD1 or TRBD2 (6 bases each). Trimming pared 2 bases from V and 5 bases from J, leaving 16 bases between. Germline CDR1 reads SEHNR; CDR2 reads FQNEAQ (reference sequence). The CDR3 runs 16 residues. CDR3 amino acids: CASSLWKGGRDNEQFF. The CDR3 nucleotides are TGTGCCAGCAGCTTATGGAAGGGGGGCCGGGACAATGAGCAGTTCTTC.

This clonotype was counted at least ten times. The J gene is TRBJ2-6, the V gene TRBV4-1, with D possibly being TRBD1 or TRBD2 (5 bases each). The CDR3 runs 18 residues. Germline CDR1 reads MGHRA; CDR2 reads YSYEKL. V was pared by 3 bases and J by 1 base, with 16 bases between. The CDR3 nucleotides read TGCGCCAGCAGCCACCCTTCTCGGGGCGGATCTGGGGCCAACGTCCTGACTTTC. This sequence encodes CASSHPSRGGSGANVLTF.

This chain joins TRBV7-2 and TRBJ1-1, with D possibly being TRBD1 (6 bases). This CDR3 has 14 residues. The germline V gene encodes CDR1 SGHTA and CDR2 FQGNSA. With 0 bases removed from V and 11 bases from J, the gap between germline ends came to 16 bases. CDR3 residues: CASSLAGGAPGAFF. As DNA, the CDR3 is TGTGCCAGCAGCTTAGCCGGGGGGGCCCCCGGGGCTTTCTTT.

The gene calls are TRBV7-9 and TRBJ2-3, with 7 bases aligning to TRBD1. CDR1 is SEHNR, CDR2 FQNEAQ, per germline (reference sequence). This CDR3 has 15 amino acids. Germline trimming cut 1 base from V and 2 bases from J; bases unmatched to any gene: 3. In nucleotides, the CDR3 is TGTGCCAGCAGCTTAGAGGGACAGCACACAGATACGCAGTATTTT. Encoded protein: CASSLEGQHTDTQYF.

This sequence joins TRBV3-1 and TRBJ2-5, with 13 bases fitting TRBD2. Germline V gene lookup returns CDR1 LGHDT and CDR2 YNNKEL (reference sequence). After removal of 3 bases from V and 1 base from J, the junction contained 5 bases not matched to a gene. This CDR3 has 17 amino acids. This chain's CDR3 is CASSHPTSGGLQETQYF. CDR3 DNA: TGTGCCAGCAGCCACCCGACTAGCGGGGGGCTCCAAGAGACCCAGTACTTC.

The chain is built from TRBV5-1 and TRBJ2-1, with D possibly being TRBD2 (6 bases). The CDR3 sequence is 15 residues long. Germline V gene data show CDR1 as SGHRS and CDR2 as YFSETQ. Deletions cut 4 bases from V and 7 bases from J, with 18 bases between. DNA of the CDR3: TGCGCCAGCAGCCAAGGGGCGGGGAGAGTAAATGAGCAGTTCTTC. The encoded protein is CASSQGAGRVNEQFF.

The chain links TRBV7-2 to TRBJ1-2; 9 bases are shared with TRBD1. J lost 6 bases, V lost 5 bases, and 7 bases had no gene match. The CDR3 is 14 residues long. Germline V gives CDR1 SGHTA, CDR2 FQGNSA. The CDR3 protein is CASSLSRDRDGYTF. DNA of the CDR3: TGTGCCAGCAGCCTGTCCCGGGACAGGGATGGCTACACCTTC. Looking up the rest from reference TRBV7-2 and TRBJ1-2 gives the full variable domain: GAGVSQSPSNKVTEKGKDVELRCDPISGHTALYWYRQSLGQGLEFLIYFQGNSAPDKSGLPSDRFSAERTGGSVSTLTIQRTQQEDSAVYLCASSLSRDRDGYTFGSGTRLTVV.

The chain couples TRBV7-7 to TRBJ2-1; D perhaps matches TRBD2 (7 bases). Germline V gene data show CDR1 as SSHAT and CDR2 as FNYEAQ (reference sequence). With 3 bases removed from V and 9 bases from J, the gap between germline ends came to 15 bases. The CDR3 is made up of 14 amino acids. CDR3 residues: CASSLGGGRVEQFF. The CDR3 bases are TGTGCCAGCAGCTTGGGGGGGGGCCGTGTTGAGCAGTTCTTC.

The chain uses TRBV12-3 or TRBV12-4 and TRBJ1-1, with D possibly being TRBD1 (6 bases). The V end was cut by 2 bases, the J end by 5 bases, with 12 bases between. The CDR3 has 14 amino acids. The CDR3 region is CASSLTGRRTEAFF. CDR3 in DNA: TGTGCCAGCAGTTTAACAGGGAGGCGGACTGAAGCTTTCTTT.

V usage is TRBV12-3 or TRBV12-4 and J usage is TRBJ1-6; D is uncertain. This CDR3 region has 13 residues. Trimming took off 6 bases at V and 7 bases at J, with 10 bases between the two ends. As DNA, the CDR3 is TGTGCCAGCAGCCAGTCTATGAATTCACCCCTCCACTTT. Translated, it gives CASSQSMNSPLHF.